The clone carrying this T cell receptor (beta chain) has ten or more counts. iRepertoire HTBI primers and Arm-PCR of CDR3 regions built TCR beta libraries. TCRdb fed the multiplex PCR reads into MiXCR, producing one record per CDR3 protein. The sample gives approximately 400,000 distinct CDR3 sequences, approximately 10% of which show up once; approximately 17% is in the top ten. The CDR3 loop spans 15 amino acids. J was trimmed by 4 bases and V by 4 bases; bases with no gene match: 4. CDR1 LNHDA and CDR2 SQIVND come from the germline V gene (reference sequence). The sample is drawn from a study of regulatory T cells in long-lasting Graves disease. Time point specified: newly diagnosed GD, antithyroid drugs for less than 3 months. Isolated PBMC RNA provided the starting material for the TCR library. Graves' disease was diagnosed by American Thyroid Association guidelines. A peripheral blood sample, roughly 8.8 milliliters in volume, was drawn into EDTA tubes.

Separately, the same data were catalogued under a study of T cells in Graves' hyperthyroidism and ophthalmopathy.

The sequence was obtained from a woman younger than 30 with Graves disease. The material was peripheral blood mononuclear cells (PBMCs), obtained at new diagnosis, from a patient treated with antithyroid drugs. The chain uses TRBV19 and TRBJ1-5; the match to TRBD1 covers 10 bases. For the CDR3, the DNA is TGTGCCAGTAGTAGACAGGGGGCGAGAAATCAGCCCCAGCATTTT. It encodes CASSRQGARNQPQHF.